This T cell receptor (beta chain) was retrieved from a study of T cells after yellow fever vaccination. The V gene's germline CDR1 is SGHNT and CDR2 YENEEA. The CDR3 covers 15 residues. V shed 4 bases and J 2 bases; nucleotides not matched to a gene: 5. Study-level findings and limits: Re-detected after boosting: most primary clones, about 96% of CD4 and about 90% of CD8. The CD4 compartment and the CD8 compartment contained a small share of clonotypes in common.

On this clonotype itself: The antigen is not known.

TCRdb re-called the 5' RACE reads through MiXCR, storing one row per CDR3 protein. The sample has about 140,000 distinct CDR3 sequences, approximately 6.6% seen once. The chain is built from TRBV11-3 and TRBJ2-3; 8 nucleotides line up with TRBD2. Here the sequenced sample was CD4+ T cells sorted from PBMCs, taken 10 days after the yellow fever booster vaccination. The source of this sequence is a man under 40 who received the YFV17D yellow fever vaccine. The CDR3 DNA follows: TGTGCCAGCAGCTCGACGACTAGCGCCACAGATACGCAGTATTTT. Protein sequence: CASSSTTSATDTQYF.